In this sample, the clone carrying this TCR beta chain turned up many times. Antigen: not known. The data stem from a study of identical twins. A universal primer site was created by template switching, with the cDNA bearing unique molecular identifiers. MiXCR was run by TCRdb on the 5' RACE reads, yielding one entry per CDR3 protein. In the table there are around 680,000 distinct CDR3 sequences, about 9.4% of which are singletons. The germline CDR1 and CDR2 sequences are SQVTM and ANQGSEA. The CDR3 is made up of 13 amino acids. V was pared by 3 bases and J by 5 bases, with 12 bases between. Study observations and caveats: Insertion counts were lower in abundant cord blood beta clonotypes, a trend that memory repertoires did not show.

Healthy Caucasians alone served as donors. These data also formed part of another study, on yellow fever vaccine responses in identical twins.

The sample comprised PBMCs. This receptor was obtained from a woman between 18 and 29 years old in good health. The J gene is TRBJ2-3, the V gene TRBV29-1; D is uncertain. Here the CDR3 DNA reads TGCAGCGTTGATGGGCAGCTACTAGATACGCAGTATTTT. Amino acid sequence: CSVDGQLLDTQYF.